Below are 32 T cell receptor beta chains sequenced from a single sample in a study of response to subunit inactivated influenza vaccine (dated by TCRdb to the late 2010s). The library was generated by RT-PCR. TCRdb records Illumina HiSeq 2500 as the sequencer. The public reads were reanalyzed by TCRdb: fastp trimming at Q25, MiXCR alignment, in-frame beta chains only. Every CDR3 protein is listed once, alongside the most common genes and DNA of its rows. This sample comprises 560,000 or so distinct CDR3 sequences, under 9% of them detected only once. The top ten clonotypes cover over 10% of the sample. Material: PBMCs from blood, obtained approximately 25 months after vaccination. The receptors were gathered from a man aged 45 to 75 who received an inactivated influenza vaccine. Donor details come from another sample of the same person, matched by shared clones.

This clonotype was detected a few times. The rearrangement links TRBV21-1 to TRBJ2-7; the table assigns TRBD1, which was not confirmed against the DNA. TRBV21-1 is assigned pseudogene status. This CDR3 contains 16 residues. The CDR3 sequence: CASIQAGTGSTNEQYF. The CDR3 DNA is TGTGCCAGCATACAAGCCGGGACAGGATCTACCAACGAGCAGTACTTC.

This clonotype was seen a few times. The chain employs TRBV20-1 and TRBJ1-5; TRBD1 matches 10 bases. Trimming removed 0 bases from V and 0 bases from J; junction bases left unmatched: 11. CDR1 is DFQATT and CDR2 is SNEGSKA in the germline V gene (reference sequence). The CDR3 is 19 residues long. CDR3 protein: CSARDWDRGQSYSNQPQHF. CDR3 nucleotides: TGCAGTGCTAGAGATTGGGACAGGGGACAAAGTTATAGCAATCAGCCCCAGCATTTT.

This clonotype was counted ten times or more. V usage is TRBV5-6 and J usage is TRBJ2-1, with 8 bases lining up with TRBD1. With V trimmed by 5 bases and J by 3 bases, 7 bases remained unmatched. In germline, CDR1 is SGHDT, CDR2 YYEEEE. The CDR3 has 15 amino acids. The CDR3 region has the DNA TGTGCCAGCAGTCGACAGGGGATAATCTACAATGAGCAGTTCTTC. Amino acid sequence: CASSRQGIIYNEQFF.

This clonotype was counted only a few times. This sequence joins TRBV6-5 and TRBJ1-5; TRBD1 agrees at 10 bases. CDR1 and CDR2 (germline): MNHEY, SVGAGI. The CDR3 covers 15 residues. V shed 2 bases and J 7 bases; nucleotides not matched to a gene: 5. This CDR3 reads CASSYADRGGQPQHF. Here the CDR3 DNA reads TGTGCCAGCAGTTACGCGGACAGGGGGGGACAGCCCCAGCATTTT.

This clonotype was seen ten or more times. The V call is TRBV15, the J call TRBJ2-5; maybe TRBD1 (7 bases). Deletions cut 0 bases from V and 2 bases from J, with 13 bases between. The CDR3 consists of 16 residues. The V gene's germline CDR1 is LNHNV and CDR2 YYDKDF (reference sequence). The CDR3 spells CATSRDRGTAQETQYF. CDR3 bases: TGTGCCACCAGCAGAGACCGCGGGACAGCTCAAGAGACCCAGTACTTC.

The CDR3 loop reads CASSPRDSKNTGELFF. The CDR3 DNA reads as TGTGCCAGCAGCCCCCGGGACAGCAAAAACACCGGGGAGCTGTTTTTT. The gene calls are TRBV2 and TRBJ2-2; TRBD1 agrees at 7 bases. The CDR3 runs 16 residues. Germline V gene lookup returns CDR1 SNHLY and CDR2 FYNNEI. J gave up 2 bases and V 6 bases, and 9 bases lay outside the gene matches. The variable domain in full, with the rest retrieved from reference TRBV2 and TRBJ2-2, is EPEVTQTPSHQVTQMGQEVILRCVPISNHLYFYWYRQILGQKVEFLVSFYNNEISEKSEIFDDQFSVERPDGSNFTLKIRSTKLEDSAMYFCASSPRDSKNTGELFFGEGSRLTVL.

This chain connects TRBV4-1 to TRBJ1-5, with D maybe TRBD1 (6 bases). This CDR3 is built from 18 residues. Trimming removed 3 bases from V and 2 bases from J, with 20 bases in between. The germline gives CDR1 MGHRA, CDR2 YSYEKL. In DNA form, the CDR3 reads TGCGCCAGCAGCCATAACATACAAGGGGGTAGAGGCAATCAGCCCCAGCATTTT. This encodes CASSHNIQGGRGNQPQHF.

As DNA, the CDR3 is TGCAGTGTGAGACAGGGGGCAGACGGGGAGCTGTTTTTT. Translating gives CSVRQGADGELFF. The chain is built from TRBV20-1 and TRBJ2-2; TRBD1 matches 10 bases. Unmatched junction bases numbered 6, after V lost 7 bases and J lost 7 bases. The CDR3 is 13 residues long. Looked up from germline, CDR1 is DFQATT and CDR2 is SNEGSKA (reference sequence).

This clonotype was found many times. This rearrangement joins TRBV9 to TRBJ2-3; a possible D gene is TRBD2 (5 bases). The CDR3 loop spans 13 amino acids. CDR1 and CDR2 from the germline V gene are SGDLS and YYNGEE. V dropped 0 bases and J dropped 6 bases, with 8 bases sitting between them. The chain's CDR3 is CASSVARGDTQYF. The DNA for the CDR3 is TGTGCCAGCAGCGTAGCCCGAGGGGATACGCAGTATTTT.

This rearrangement joins TRBV5-1 to TRBJ1-2; D remains ambiguous. V was trimmed by 4 bases and J by 3 bases, leaving 10 bases between them. CDR1 and CDR2 from the germline V gene are SGHRS and YFSETQ. The CDR3 runs 13 residues. The CDR3 is CASSAASHYGYTF. The CDR3 coding sequence is TGCGCCAGCAGCGCGGCAAGCCACTATGGCTACACCTTC.

The chain uses TRBV6-5 and TRBJ2-7; 9 positions agree with TRBD1. The CDR3 extends over 15 amino acids. CDR1 is MNHEY, CDR2 SVGAGI, per germline. Trimming removed 0 bases from V and 2 bases from J; junction bases left unmatched: 2. The CDR3 here is CASSYSDRGAYEQYF. CDR3 coding DNA: TGTGCCAGCAGTTACTCAGACAGGGGGGCCTACGAGCAGTACTTC.

The sample holds a few counts of this clonotype. The chain's CDR3 is CSARDGQHNEKLFF. DNA for the CDR3: TGCAGTGCTAGAGATGGGCAGCATAATGAAAAACTGTTTTTT. The chain is built from TRBV20-1 and TRBJ1-4; D is unresolved. Trimming pared 0 bases from V and 4 bases from J, leaving 9 bases between. This CDR3 region has 14 residues. CDR1 and CDR2 from the germline V gene are DFQATT and SNEGSKA (reference sequence).

V is TRBV2 and J is TRBJ2-5, with D maybe TRBD2 (6 bases). V dropped 2 bases and J dropped 3 bases, with 10 bases sitting between them. Germline V gene data show CDR1 as SNHLY and CDR2 as FYNNEI. This CDR3 region has 14 residues. The CDR3 DNA reads as TGTGCCAGCAGTGAATGGAGGGTTGAAGAGACCCAGTACTTC. Amino acid sequence: CASSEWRVEETQYF. Drawing the rest from reference TRBV2 and TRBJ2-5, the complete variable domain is EPEVTQTPSHQVTQMGQEVILRCVPISNHLYFYWYRQILGQKVEFLVSFYNNEISEKSEIFDDQFSVERPDGSNFTLKIRSTKLEDSAMYFCASSEWRVEETQYFGPGTRLLVL.

This clonotype was detected ten times or more. This CDR3 reads CASSPNAGGRTQYF. The CDR3 nucleotides are TGCGCCAGCAGCCCCAATGCGGGGGGTCGGACCCAGTACTTC. The chain recombines TRBV5-1 with TRBJ2-5; 8 bases map to TRBD2. There are 14 residues in the CDR3. Per the germline V gene, CDR1 is SGHRS and CDR2 is YFSETQ. Trimming removed 4 bases from V and 7 bases from J; junction bases left unmatched: 9. Together with reference TRBV5-1 and TRBJ2-5, the CDR3 gives the full variable domain: KAGVTQTPRYLIKTRGQQVTLSCSPISGHRSVSWYQQTPGQGLQFLFEYFSETQRNKGNFPGRFSGRQFSNSRSEMNVSTLELGDSALYLCASSPNAGGRTQYFGPGTRLLVL.

This clonotype has a count of ten or more. The V and J genes are TRBV20-1 and TRBJ2-2; D possibly corresponds to TRBD1 (6 bases). Germline V CDR1 and CDR2: DFQATT, SNEGSKA (reference sequence). This CDR3 is built from 13 residues. V dropped 6 bases and J dropped 1 base, with 9 bases sitting between them. The CDR3 region has the DNA TGCAGTGCCGAGGGACAGAACACCGGGGAGCTGTTTTTT. This gives the protein CSAEGQNTGELFF.

This clonotype appeared many times. The chain has TRBV30 and TRBJ2-3; D is undetermined. Germline CDR1 is GTSNPN and CDR2 is SVGIG (reference sequence). This CDR3 region has 14 residues. The germline V and J ends were trimmed by 4 bases and 0 bases, with 11 bases remaining between them. The CDR3 DNA reads TGTGCCTGGACTCGGGCGCAGAGCACAGATACGCAGTATTTT. It translates to CAWTRAQSTDTQYF.

This clonotype occurred many times. The chain links TRBV3-1 to TRBJ2-1, with D uncertain. The CDR3 is made up of 11 amino acids. V was shortened by 1 base and J by 12 bases, with 7 bases between the two germline ends. Looked up from germline, CDR1 is LGHDT and CDR2 is YNNKEL (reference sequence). The CDR3 loop reads CASSQGPGQFF. The CDR3 DNA reads as TGTGCCAGCAGCCAAGGGCCAGGGCAGTTCTTC.

The chain carries TRBV7-9 and TRBJ1-2; 8 nucleotides match TRBD1. V lost 3 bases and J lost 10; bases outside the gene matches: 10. This CDR3 has 14 amino acids. Germline V lookup: CDR1 SEHNR, CDR2 FQNEAQ (reference sequence). CDR3 bases: TGTGCCAGCAGCTTGGGAGGGACAGGAGGCTCCTACACCTTC. Translation gives CASSLGGTGGSYTF.

The chain has TRBV9 and TRBJ2-1; D might be TRBD2 (5 bases). Germline V gene data show CDR1 as SGDLS and CDR2 as YYNGEE. The V end was cut by 2 bases, the J end by 2 bases, with 8 bases between. This CDR3 has 14 residues. The CDR3 spells CASSVDGTYNEQFF. The CDR3 DNA follows: TGTGCCAGCAGCGTTGACGGGACCTACAATGAGCAGTTCTTC.

The chain joins TRBV7-2 to TRBJ1-5; possibly TRBD1 for D (5 bases). CDR3 length: 15 residues. V was trimmed by 4 bases and J by 4 bases, leaving 14 bases between them. The germline V gene encodes CDR1 SGHTA and CDR2 FQGNSA. CDR3 protein: CASSSVGVGNQPQHF. Here the CDR3 DNA reads TGTGCCAGCAGCTCAGTGGGGGTAGGGAATCAGCCCCAGCATTTT.

This clonotype has more than one count but fewer than ten. Here the CDR3 DNA reads TGTGCCAACCGGGCCACCCCTCGTAGCAATCAGCCCCAGCATTTT. This gives the protein CANRATPRSNQPQHF. This chain joins TRBV7-6 and TRBJ1-5, with unresolved D. The CDR3 length is 15 residues. V shed 10 bases and J shed 0 bases, with 16 bases lying between them. Germline-derived CDR1 and CDR2 are SGHVS and FNYEAQ.

CDR3 DNA: TGTGCCAGCTCAGTGGCCGGGAGTCCCTTGGGAAATGAGCAGTTCTTC. Translation gives CASSVAGSPLGNEQFF. The J gene is TRBJ2-1, the V gene TRBV18; D perhaps matches TRBD2 (6 bases). CDR1 is KGHSH and CDR2 is LQKENI in the germline V gene. V was cut by 5 bases and J by 7 bases, with 21 bases left in between. CDR3 length: 16 amino acids.

The rearrangement uses TRBV27 and TRBJ2-1; 8 nucleotides match TRBD2. Per germline, CDR1 MNHEY and CDR2 SMNVEV (reference sequence). The CDR3 spans 18 residues. The J segment lost 0 bases and the V segment lost 6 bases, leaving 13 bases of the junction unmatched. Written as DNA, the CDR3 is TGTGCCAGCAGCATCGGAGGGGCGGGAGGAAGCTCCTACAATGAGCAGTTCTTC. It yields the protein CASSIGGAGGSSYNEQFF.

This clonotype came up a few times. The chain links TRBV7-8 to TRBJ2-1; D is perhaps TRBD2 (6 bases). This CDR3 region has 16 residues. The V gene's germline CDR1 is SGHVS and CDR2 FQNEAQ. The ends were cut back, 7 bases at V and 6 bases at J, with 22 bases in the middle. The CDR3 here is CASTFLEREVGNEQFF. In DNA form, the CDR3 reads TGTGCCAGCACCTTCTTAGAGAGGGAGGTCGGCAATGAGCAGTTCTTC.

This clonotype has more than one count but fewer than ten. CDR3 sequence (DNA): TGTGCCAGCAGGATGGGCCATATACGCGAAAAACTGTTTTTT. Translating gives CASRMGHIREKLFF. V gene TRBV2 combines with J gene TRBJ1-4; D ambiguous. CDR1 is SNHLY, CDR2 FYNNEI, per germline. With 6 bases removed from V and 8 bases from J, the gap between germline ends came to 16 bases. The CDR3 is made up of 14 amino acids.

The V call is TRBV7-9, the J call TRBJ2-3, with 10 bases aligning to TRBD2. There are 17 residues in the CDR3. Germline lookup yields CDR1 SEHNR and CDR2 FQNEAQ (reference sequence). V lost 1 base and J lost 2; bases outside the gene matches: 6. CDR3 nucleotide sequence: TGTGCCAGCAGCTTAGGGGCTAGCGGGGGACACACAGATACGCAGTATTTT. Residues: CASSLGASGGHTDTQYF.

This clonotype was seen many times. The gene calls are TRBV28 and TRBJ1-4; D gene unclear. Trimming stripped 3 bases from V and 6 bases from J, with 8 bases between. Germline V gives CDR1 MDHEN, CDR2 SYDVKM. This CDR3 is 13 amino acids long. CDR3 nucleotides: TGTGCCAGCAGTTTCTCCCCTCATGAAAAACTGTTTTTT. Translated, it gives CASSFSPHEKLFF.

The genes are TRBV5-1 and TRBJ2-5; 7 bases align to TRBD1. V lost 0 bases and J lost 7; bases outside the gene matches: 12. CDR1 SGHRS and CDR2 YFSETQ come from the germline V gene. The CDR3 has 16 amino acids. The CDR3 reads CASSLAPTGPRRTQYF. For the CDR3, the DNA is TGCGCCAGCAGCTTGGCACCGACAGGGCCAAGAAGGACCCAGTACTTC.

This clonotype was counted many times. The rearrangement uses TRBV5-1 and TRBJ2-1; D perhaps matches TRBD2 (6 bases). The CDR3 contains 14 residues. Trimming cost V 1 base and J 8 bases, with 13 bases left between them. Germline CDR1 reads SGHRS; CDR2 reads YFSETQ. The CDR3 bases are TGCGCCAGCAGCTTGATAGCGGCGGAATATGAGCAGTTCTTC. It specifies CASSLIAAEYEQFF.

This clonotype was seen only a few times. The rearrangement joins TRBV20-1 to TRBJ2-1, with D perhaps being TRBD1 or TRBD2 (5 bases each). CDR3 length: 14 residues. The germline CDR1 and CDR2 sequences are DFQATT and SNEGSKA (reference sequence). Trimming shortened V by 0 bases and J by 0 bases, and 6 bases separated the two germline ends. In nucleotides, the CDR3 is TGCAGTGCTAGAGATGGGACCTCCTACAATGAGCAGTTCTTC. Its protein product is CSARDGTSYNEQFF.

This clonotype turned up a few times. The V and J genes are TRBV20-1 and TRBJ2-7; maybe TRBD2 (6 bases). V was cut by 1 base and J by 1 base, with 11 bases left in between. The CDR3 runs to 14 residues. Germline V gene data show CDR1 as DFQATT and CDR2 as SNEGSKA (reference sequence). CDR3 loop: CSARGQGGSYEQYF. The CDR3 DNA reads TGCAGTGCTAGAGGGCAGGGAGGTTCCTACGAGCAGTACTTC.

V is TRBV20-1 and J is TRBJ2-7; D may be TRBD1 (5 bases). The CDR3 sequence is 12 residues long. The germline CDR1 and CDR2 sequences are DFQATT and SNEGSKA (reference sequence). The CDR3, as DNA: TGCAGCGCCGAAAGACAGAACTACGAGCAGTACTTC. This sequence encodes CSAERQNYEQYF.